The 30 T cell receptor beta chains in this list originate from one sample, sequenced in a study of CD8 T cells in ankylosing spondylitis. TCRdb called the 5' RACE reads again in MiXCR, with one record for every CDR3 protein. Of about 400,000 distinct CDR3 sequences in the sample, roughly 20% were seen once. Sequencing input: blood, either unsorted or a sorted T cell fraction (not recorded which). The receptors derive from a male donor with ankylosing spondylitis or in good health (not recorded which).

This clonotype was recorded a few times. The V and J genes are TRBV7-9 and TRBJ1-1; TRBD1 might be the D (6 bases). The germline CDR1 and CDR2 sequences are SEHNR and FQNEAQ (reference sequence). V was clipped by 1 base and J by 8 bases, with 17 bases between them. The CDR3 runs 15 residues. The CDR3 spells CASSLEGGLGQEAFF. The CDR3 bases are TGTGCCAGCAGCTTAGAGGGGGGGCTCGGACAAGAAGCTTTCTTT.

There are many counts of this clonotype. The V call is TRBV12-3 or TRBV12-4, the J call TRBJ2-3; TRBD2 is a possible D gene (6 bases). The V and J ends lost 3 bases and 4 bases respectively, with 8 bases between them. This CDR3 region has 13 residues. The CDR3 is CASSFSGPDTQYF. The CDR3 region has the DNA TGTGCCAGCAGTTTCAGCGGGCCAGATACGCAGTATTTT.

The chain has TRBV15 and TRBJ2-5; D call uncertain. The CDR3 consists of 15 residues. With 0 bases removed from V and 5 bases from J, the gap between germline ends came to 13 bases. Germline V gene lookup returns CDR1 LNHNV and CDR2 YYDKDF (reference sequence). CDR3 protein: CATSRDPDRGETQYF. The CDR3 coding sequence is TGTGCCACCAGCAGAGATCCGGACCGTGGGGAGACCCAGTACTTC.

Written as DNA, the CDR3 is TGTGCCAGCAGCCCAGGACCCCACAATGAGCAGTTCTTC. This codes for CASSPGPHNEQFF. The V and J genes are TRBV6-1 and TRBJ2-1; no clear D gene. This CDR3 is 13 amino acids long. Germline V gene sequence: CDR1 MNHNS, CDR2 SASEGT. V was cut by 6 bases and J by 5 bases, with 11 bases left in between.

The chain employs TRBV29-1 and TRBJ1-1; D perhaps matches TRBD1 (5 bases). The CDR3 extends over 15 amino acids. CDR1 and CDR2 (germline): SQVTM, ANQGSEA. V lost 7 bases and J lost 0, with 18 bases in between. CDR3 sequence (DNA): TGCAGCGCCGAGGAAATGACAGCGATGAACACTGAAGCTTTCTTT. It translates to CSAEEMTAMNTEAFF.

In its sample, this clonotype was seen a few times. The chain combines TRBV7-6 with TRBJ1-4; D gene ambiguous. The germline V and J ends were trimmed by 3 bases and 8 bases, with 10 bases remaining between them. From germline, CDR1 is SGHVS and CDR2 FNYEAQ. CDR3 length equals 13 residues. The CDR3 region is CASSLVVGEKLFF. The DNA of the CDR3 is TGTGCCAGCAGCTTGGTTGTAGGGGAAAAACTGTTTTTT. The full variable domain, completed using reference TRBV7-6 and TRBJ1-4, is GAGVSQSPRYKVTKRGQDVALRCDPISGHVSLYWYRQALGQGPEFLTYFNYEAQQDKSGLPNDRFSAERPEGSISTLTIQRTEQRDSAMYRCASSLVVGEKLFFGSGTQLSVL.

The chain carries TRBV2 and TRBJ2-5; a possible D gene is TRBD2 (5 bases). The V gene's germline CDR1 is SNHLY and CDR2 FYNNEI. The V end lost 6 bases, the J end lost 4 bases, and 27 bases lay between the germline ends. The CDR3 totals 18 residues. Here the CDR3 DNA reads TGTGCCAGCAGGTCCGGCAGGCAGTTTGCGGGCAACGGAGAGACCCAGTACTTC. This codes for CASRSGRQFAGNGETQYF.

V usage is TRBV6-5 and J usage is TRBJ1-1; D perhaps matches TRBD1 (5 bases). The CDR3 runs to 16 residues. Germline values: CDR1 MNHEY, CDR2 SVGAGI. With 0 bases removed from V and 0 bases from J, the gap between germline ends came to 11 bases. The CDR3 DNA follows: TGTGCCAGCAGTTACTCCTTGACAGCCATGAACACTGAAGCTTTCTTT. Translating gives CASSYSLTAMNTEAFF.

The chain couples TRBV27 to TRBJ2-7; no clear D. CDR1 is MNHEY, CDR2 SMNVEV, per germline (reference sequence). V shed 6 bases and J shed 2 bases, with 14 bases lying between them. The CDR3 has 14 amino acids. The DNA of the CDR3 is TGTGCCAGCAGCGTCTCACCGAGAGCCTACGAGCAGTACTTC. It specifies CASSVSPRAYEQYF.

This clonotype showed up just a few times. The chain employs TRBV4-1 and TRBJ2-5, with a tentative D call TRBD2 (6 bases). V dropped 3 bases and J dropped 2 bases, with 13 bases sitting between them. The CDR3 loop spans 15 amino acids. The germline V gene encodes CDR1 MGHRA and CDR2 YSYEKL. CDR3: CASSHRGDAQETQYF. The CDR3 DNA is TGCGCCAGCAGCCACCGCGGGGACGCACAAGAGACCCAGTACTTC.

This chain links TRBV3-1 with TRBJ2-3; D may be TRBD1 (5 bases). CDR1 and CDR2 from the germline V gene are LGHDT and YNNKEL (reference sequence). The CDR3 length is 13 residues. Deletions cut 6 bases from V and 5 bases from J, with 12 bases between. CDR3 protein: CASSGAPQDTQYF. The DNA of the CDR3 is TGTGCCAGCAGTGGGGCTCCGCAAGATACGCAGTATTTT.

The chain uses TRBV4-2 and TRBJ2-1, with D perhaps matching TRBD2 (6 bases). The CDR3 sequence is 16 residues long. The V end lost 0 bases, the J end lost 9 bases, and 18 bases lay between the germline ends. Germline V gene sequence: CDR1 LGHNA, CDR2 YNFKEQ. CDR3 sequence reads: CASSQDWEAPGGEQFF. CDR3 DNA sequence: TGTGCCAGCAGCCAAGATTGGGAGGCCCCCGGTGGTGAGCAGTTCTTC.

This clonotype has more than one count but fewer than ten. In nucleotides, the CDR3 is TGCAGCGTCGCCCGACTAGCGAGCTACAATGAGCAGTTCTTC. Translated: CSVARLASYNEQFF. This rearrangement joins TRBV29-1 to TRBJ2-1; 8 nucleotides agree with TRBD2. The germline CDR1 and CDR2 sequences are SQVTM and ANQGSEA. This CDR3 region has 14 residues. Trimming cost V 6 bases and J 3 bases; bases outside gene matches: 7.

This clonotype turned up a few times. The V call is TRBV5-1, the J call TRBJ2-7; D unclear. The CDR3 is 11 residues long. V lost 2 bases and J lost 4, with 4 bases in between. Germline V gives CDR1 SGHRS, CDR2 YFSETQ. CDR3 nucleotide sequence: TGCGCCAGCAGCTTCGAGTACGAGCAGTACTTC. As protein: CASSFEYEQYF.

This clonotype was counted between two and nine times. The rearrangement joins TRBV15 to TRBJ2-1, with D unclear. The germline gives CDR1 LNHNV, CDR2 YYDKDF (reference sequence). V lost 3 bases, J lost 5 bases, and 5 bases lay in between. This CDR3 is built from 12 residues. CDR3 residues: CATSSWNNEQFF. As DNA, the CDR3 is TGTGCCACCAGCAGTTGGAACAATGAGCAGTTCTTC.

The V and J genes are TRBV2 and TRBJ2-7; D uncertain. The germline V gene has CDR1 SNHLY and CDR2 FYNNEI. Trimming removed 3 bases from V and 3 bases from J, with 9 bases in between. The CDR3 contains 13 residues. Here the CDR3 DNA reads TGTGCCAGCAGTGATGGTTACATCTACGAGCAGTACTTC. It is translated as CASSDGYIYEQYF.

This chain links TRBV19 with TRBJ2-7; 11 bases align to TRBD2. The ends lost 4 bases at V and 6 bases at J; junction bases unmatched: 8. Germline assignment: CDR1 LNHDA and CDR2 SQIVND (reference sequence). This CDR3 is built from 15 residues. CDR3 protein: CASSTLAGAPREQYF. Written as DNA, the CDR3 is TGTGCCAGTAGTACACTAGCGGGGGCCCCCCGCGAGCAGTACTTC.

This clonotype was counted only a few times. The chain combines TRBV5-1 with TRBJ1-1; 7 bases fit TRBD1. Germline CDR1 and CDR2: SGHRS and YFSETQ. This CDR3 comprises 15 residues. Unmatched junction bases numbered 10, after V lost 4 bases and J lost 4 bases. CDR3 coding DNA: TGCGCCAGCAGCGGTGGCAGACAGGGAGGCACTGAAGCTTTCTTT. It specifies CASSGGRQGGTEAFF.

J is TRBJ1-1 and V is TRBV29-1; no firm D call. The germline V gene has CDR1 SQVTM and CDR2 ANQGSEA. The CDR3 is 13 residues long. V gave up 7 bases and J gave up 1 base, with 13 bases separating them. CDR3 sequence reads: CSARQIENTEAFF. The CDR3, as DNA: TGCAGCGCCAGACAAATTGAGAACACTGAAGCTTTCTTT.

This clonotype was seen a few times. The chain's CDR3 is CASTPATGGFGEQFF. Written as DNA, the CDR3 is TGTGCCAGCACCCCCGCGACAGGGGGCTTTGGTGAGCAGTTCTTC. J is TRBJ2-1 and V is TRBV27; TRBD1 agrees at 10 bases. The CDR3 has 15 amino acids. Unmatched junction bases numbered 12, after V lost 7 bases and J lost 9 bases. Germline V gene sequence: CDR1 MNHEY, CDR2 SMNVEV (reference sequence).

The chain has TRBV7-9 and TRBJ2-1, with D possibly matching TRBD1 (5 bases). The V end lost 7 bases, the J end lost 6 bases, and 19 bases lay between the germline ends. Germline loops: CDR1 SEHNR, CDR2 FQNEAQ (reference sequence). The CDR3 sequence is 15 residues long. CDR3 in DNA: TGTGCCAGCACCTCAGGGCAGGGAACCTTCAATGAGCAGTTCTTC. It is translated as CASTSGQGTFNEQFF.

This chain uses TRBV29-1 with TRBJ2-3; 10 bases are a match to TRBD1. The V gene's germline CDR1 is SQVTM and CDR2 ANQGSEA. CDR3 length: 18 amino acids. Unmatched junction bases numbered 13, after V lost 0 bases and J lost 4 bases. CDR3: CSVEDPSGQGEVADTQYF. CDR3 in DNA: TGCAGCGTTGAAGATCCCTCCGGACAGGGGGAGGTAGCAGATACGCAGTATTTT.

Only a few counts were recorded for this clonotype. The CDR3 reads CASSTGILDTQYF. As DNA, the CDR3 is TGTGCCAGCAGTACAGGGATTTTGGATACGCAGTATTTT. The chain employs TRBV6-1 and TRBJ2-3; a weak D match, TRBD1 (6 bases). Trimming stripped 5 bases from V and 6 bases from J, with 12 bases between. This CDR3 spans 13 amino acids. Germline V CDR1 and CDR2: MNHNS, SASEGT.

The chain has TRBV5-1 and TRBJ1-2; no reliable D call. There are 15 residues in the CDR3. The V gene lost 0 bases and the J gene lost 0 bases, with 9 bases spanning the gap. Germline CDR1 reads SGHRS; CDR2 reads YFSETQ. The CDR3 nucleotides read TGCGCCAGCAGCTTGGGGCCGTCTACTAACTATGGCTACACCTTC. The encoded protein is CASSLGPSTNYGYTF.

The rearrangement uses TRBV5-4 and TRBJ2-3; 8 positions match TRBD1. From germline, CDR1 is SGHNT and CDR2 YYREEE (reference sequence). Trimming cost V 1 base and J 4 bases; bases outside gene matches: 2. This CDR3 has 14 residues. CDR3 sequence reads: CASSLSRGPDTQYF. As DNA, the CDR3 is TGTGCCAGCAGCTTGTCCAGGGGGCCAGATACGCAGTATTTT.

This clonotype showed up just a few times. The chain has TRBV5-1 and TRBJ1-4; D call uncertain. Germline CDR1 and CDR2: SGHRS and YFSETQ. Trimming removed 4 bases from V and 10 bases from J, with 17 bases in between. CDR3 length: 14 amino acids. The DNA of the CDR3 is TGCGCCAGCAGCGCTACCGACACAGTCGGAAAACTGTTTTTT. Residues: CASSATDTVGKLFF. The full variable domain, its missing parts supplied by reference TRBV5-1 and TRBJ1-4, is KAGVTQTPRYLIKTRGQQVTLSCSPISGHRSVSWYQQTPGQGLQFLFEYFSETQRNKGNFPGRFSGRQFSNSRSEMNVSTLELGDSALYLCASSATDTVGKLFFGSGTQLSVL.

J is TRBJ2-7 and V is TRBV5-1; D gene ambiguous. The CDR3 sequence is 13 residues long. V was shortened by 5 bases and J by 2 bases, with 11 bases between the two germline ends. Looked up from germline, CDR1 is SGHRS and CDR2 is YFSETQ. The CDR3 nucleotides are TGCGCCAGCAGAGCCACGTCAACCTACGAGCAGTACTTC. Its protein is CASRATSTYEQYF. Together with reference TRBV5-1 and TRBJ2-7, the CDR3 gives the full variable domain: KAGVTQTPRYLIKTRGQQVTLSCSPISGHRSVSWYQQTPGQGLQFLFEYFSETQRNKGNFPGRFSGRQFSNSRSEMNVSTLELGDSALYLCASRATSTYEQYFGPGTRLTVT.

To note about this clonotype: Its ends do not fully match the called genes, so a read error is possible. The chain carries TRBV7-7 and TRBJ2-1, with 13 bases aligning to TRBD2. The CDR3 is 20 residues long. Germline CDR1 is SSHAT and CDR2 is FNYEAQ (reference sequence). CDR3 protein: CASSPGPGLAGASSYNEQFF. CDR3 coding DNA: TGTGCTAGCAGCCCTGGACCAGGACTAGCGGGGGCCAGCTCCTACAATGAGCAGTTCTTC.

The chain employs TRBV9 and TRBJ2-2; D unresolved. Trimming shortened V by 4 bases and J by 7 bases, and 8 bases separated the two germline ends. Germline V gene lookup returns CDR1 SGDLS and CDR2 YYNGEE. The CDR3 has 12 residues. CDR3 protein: CASSLPGGELFF. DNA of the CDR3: TGTGCCAGCAGCCTCCCTGGCGGGGAGCTGTTTTTT.

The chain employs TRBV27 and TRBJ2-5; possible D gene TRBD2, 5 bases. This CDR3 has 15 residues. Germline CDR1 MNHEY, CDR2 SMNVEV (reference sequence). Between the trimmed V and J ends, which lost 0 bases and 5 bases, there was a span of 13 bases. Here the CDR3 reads CASSLSNGVGETQYF. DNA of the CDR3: TGTGCCAGCAGTTTATCGAACGGGGTCGGGGAGACCCAGTACTTC.